Below are 8 T cell receptor beta chains sequenced from a single sample in a study of cytomegalovirus exposure and HLA in healthy donors. PCR used 60 Vbeta primers and 13 Jbeta primers. Produced via immunoSEQ multiplex PCR; TCRdb's table is partial and in-frame only. Among approximately 100,000 clones, around three quarters were seen once, and the ten largest hold 11%. Specimen: PBMCs. These receptors came from a man aged 35 to 55 in good health and CMV-seropositive.

The gene calls are TRBV5-5 and TRBJ1-4; the D gene is possibly TRBD1 (5 bases). V was cut by 4 bases and J by 8 bases, with 15 bases left in between. The CDR3 has 14 residues. Germline V gene data show CDR1 as SGHKS and CDR2 as YYEKEE (reference sequence). CDR3 sequence reads: CASSGDSEVEKLFF. CDR3 sequence (DNA): TGTGCCAGCAGCGGAGACAGCGAGGTCGAAAAACTGTTTTTT. The variable domain in full, completed from reference TRBV5-5 and TRBJ1-4, reads DAGVTQSPTHLIKTRGQQVTLRCSPISGHKSVSWYQQVLGQGPQFIFQYYEKEERGRGNFPDRFSARQFPNYSSELNVNALLLGDSALYLCASSGDSEVEKLFFGSGTQLSVL.

The genes are TRBV5-6 and TRBJ1-2; D is undetermined. Between the trimmed V and J ends, which lost 6 bases and 4 bases, there was a span of 10 bases. CDR3 length: 12 amino acids. The germline gives CDR1 SGHDT, CDR2 YYEEEE. This CDR3 reads CASTDTVYGYTF. The CDR3 nucleotides read TGTGCCAGCACAGACACCGTCTATGGCTACACCTTC.

This clone was seen more than once but under ten times. This chain connects TRBV7-6 to TRBJ2-3, with a tentative D call TRBD1 (6 bases). Deletions cut 4 bases from V and 6 bases from J, with 14 bases between. Germline CDR1 is SGHVS and CDR2 is FNYEAQ. The CDR3 consists of 14 residues. The CDR3 nucleotides are TGTGCCAGCAGCTCACAGGGTTTACGGGATACGCAGTATTTT. Protein product: CASSSQGLRDTQYF.

This chain joins TRBV6-5 and TRBJ1-1; D possibly corresponds to TRBD1 (6 bases). CDR1 MNHEY and CDR2 SVGAGI come from the germline V gene. Trimming took 6 bases from V and 5 from J, leaving 10 bases between them. CDR3 size: 12 residues. The CDR3 sequence: CASSNGQTEAFF. In nucleotides, the CDR3 is TGTGCCAGCAGCAACGGACAGACTGAAGCTTTCTTT.

The rearrangement uses TRBV7-3 and TRBJ2-7; 10 bases match TRBD1. Germline CDR1 and CDR2: SGHTA and FQGTGA. The CDR3 sequence is 20 residues long. V lost 2 bases to trimming and J lost 4 bases; unmatched junction nucleotides: 20. CDR3 coding DNA: TGTGCCAGCAGCTTACGGGGTCCCGGGACAGGGGAGTCCGCACCTTACGAGCAGTACTTC. Protein product: CASSLRGPGTGESAPYEQYF.

The rearrangement links TRBV4-1 to TRBJ2-1, with 11 bases identical to TRBD1. The CDR3 runs to 21 residues. CDR1 is MGHRA and CDR2 is YSYEKL in the germline V gene. Trimming cost V 4 bases and J 0 bases; bases outside gene matches: 17. The CDR3 nucleotides read TGCGCCAGCAGCCCCCTCTGGGACAGGGGGTACTATTTCTACTCCTACAATGAGCAGTTCTTC. Its protein product is CASSPLWDRGYYFYSYNEQFF.

The chain uses TRBV7-2 and TRBJ2-5, with 9 bases that match TRBD1. V was clipped by 4 bases and J by 5 bases; unmatched bases: 8. Germline-derived CDR1 and CDR2 are SGHTA and FQGNSA. CDR3 length equals 15 residues. Here the CDR3 DNA reads TGTGCCAGCAGCTCGGACAGGGGCCACGGGGAGACCCAGTACTTC. Translation gives CASSSDRGHGETQYF.

This clone turned up a few times. The chain employs TRBV5-1 and TRBJ1-5; TRBD1 matches 8 bases. The J segment lost 0 bases and the V segment lost 4 bases, leaving 3 bases of the junction unmatched. Germline V gives CDR1 SGHRS, CDR2 YFSETQ. CDR3 length: 15 amino acids. For the CDR3, the DNA is TGCGCCAGCAGCATGACAGGGGATAGCAATCAGCCCCAGCATTTT. Translating gives CASSMTGDSNQPQHF. Looking up the rest from reference TRBV5-1 and TRBJ1-5 gives the full variable domain: KAGVTQTPRYLIKTRGQQVTLSCSPISGHRSVSWYQQTPGQGLQFLFEYFSETQRNKGNFPGRFSGRQFSNSRSEMNVSTLELGDSALYLCASSMTGDSNQPQHFGDGTRLSIL.